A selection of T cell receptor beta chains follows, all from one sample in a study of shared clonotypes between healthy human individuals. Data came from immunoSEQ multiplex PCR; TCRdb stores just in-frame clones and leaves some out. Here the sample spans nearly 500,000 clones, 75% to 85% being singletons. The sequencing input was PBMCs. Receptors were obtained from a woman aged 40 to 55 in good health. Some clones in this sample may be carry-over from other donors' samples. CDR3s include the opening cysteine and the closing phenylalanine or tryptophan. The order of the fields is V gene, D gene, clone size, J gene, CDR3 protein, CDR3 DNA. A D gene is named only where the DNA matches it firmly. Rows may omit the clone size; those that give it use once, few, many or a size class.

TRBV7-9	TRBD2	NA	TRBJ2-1	CASSLEGTSGRYHNEQFF	TGTGCCAGCAGCTTAGAAGGGACTAGCGGGAGGTACCACAATGAGCAGTTCTTC
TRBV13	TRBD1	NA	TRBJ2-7	CASSPGTGAREQYF	TGTGCCAGCAGCCCCGGGACAGGGGCGCGGGAGCAGTACTTC
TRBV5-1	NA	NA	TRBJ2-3	CASSSQGGGTDTQYF	TGCGCCAGCAGCTCACAGGGCGGGGGCACAGATACGCAGTATTTT
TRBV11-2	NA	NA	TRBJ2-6	CASSPSGPGANVLTF	TGTGCCAGCAGCCCTAGTGGACCTGGGGCCAACGTCCTGACTTTC
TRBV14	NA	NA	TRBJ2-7	CASSRQGPSGGYEQYF	TGTGCCAGCAGCCGACAGGGACCTAGCGGCGGCTACGAGCAGTACTTC
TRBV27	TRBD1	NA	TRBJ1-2	CASSRRGGQEGYGYTF	TGTGCCAGCAGTCGCAGGGGGGGGCAGGAAGGCTATGGCTACACCTTC
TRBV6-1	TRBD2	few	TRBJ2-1	CASSGLSGSYNEQFF	TGTGCCAGCAGTGGTCTTAGCGGGTCCTACAATGAGCAGTTCTTC
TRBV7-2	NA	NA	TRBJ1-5	CASSLAFSNQPQHF	TGTGCCAGCAGCTTAGCATTTAGCAATCAGCCCCAGCATTTT
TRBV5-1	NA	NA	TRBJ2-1	CASSFYRSYNEQFF	TGCGCCAGCAGCTTCTACAGGTCCTACAATGAGCAGTTCTTC
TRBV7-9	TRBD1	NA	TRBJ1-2	CASSQGQHYGYTF	TGTGCCAGCAGCCAGGGACAGCACTATGGCTACACCTTC
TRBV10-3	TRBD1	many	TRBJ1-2	CAISLTGGNYGYTF	TGTGCCATCAGTTTGACAGGGGGCAACTATGGCTACACCTTC
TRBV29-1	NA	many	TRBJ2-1	CSTSSGPDNFF	TGCAGCACCTCGTCAGGGCCGGATAATTTCTTC
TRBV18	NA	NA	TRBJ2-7	CASSQQGRTYEQYF	TGTGCCAGCTCACAACAGGGTCGGACCTACGAGCAGTACTTC
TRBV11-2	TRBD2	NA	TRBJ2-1	CASSQFGLAGRLGEQFF	TGTGCCAGCAGCCAATTTGGGCTAGCGGGAAGACTCGGTGAGCAGTTCTTC
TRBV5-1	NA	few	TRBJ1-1	CASSLVPGADTEAFF	TGCGCCAGCAGCTTGGTCCCCGGGGCGGACACTGAAGCTTTCTTT
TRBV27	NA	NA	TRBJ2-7	CASSERSGTPYEQYF	TGTGCCAGCAGCGAACGGTCCGGGACACCCTACGAGCAGTACTTC
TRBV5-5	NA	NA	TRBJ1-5	CASSLRREEQPQHF	TGTGCCAGCAGCTTGCGGAGGGAAGAGCAGCCCCAGCATTTT
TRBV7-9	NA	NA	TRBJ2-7	CASSTGAYEQYF	TGTGCCAGCAGCACCGGGGCCTACGAGCAGTACTTC
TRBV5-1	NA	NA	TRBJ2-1	CASSLFRGNYNEQFF	TGCGCCAGCAGCTTATTCCGCGGGAATTACAATGAGCAGTTCTTC
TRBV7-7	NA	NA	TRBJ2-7	CASSLTAAYEQYF	TGTGCTAGCAGCTTGACGGCGGCCTACGAGCAGTACTTC
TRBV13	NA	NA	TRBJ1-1	CASSFGDHRRTEAFF	TGTGCCAGCAGCTTTGGGGATCACAGGCGGACTGAAGCTTTCTTT
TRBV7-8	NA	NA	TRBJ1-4	CASSPKGQGTNEKLFF	TGTGCCAGCAGCCCCAAGGGGCAGGGTACTAATGAAAAACTGTTTTTT
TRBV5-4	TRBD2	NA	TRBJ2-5	CASSLGLAGQETQYF	TGTGCCAGCAGCTTGGGACTAGCGGGACAAGAGACCCAGTACTTC
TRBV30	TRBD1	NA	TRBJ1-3	CAWSRDRSSGNTIYF	TGTGCCTGGAGTAGGGACAGGTCCTCTGGAAACACCATATATTTT
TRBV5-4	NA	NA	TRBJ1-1	CASSHVGDTEAFF	TGTGCCAGCAGCCACGTCGGGGACACTGAAGCTTTCTTT
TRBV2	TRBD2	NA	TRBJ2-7	CASRLLASGIYEQYF	TGTGCCAGCAGGCTCTTGGCTAGCGGGATCTACGAGCAGTACTTC
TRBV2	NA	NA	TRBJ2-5	CASRRGGGGPQETQYF	TGTGCCAGCAGGAGGGGCGGTGGGGGGCCCCAAGAGACCCAGTACTTC
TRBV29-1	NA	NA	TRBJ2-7	CSVETGRRYEQYF	TGCAGCGTTGAGACGGGGCGTAGGTACGAGCAGTACTTC
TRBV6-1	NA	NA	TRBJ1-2	CASSDSQRGGYTF	TGTGCCAGCAGTGATTCTCAGAGGGGGGGCTACACCTTC
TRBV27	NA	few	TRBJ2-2	CASSLSAGLYTGELFF	TGTGCCAGCAGTTTATCGGCAGGGTTGTACACCGGGGAGCTGTTTTTT
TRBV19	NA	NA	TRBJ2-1	CASSIVGTPDNEQFF	TGTGCCAGTAGTATAGTGGGGACACCAGACAATGAGCAGTTCTTC
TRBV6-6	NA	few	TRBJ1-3	CASQTVGGAGNTIYF	TGTGCCAGCCAAACGGTTGGGGGAGCCGGAAACACCATATATTTT
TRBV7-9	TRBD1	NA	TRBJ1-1	CASSSTQGAFTEAFF	TGTGCCAGCAGCTCAACACAGGGGGCTTTTACTGAAGCTTTCTTT
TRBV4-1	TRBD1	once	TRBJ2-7	CASSQAPTGEWNEQYF	TGCGCCAGCAGCCAAGCCCCGACAGGGGAGTGGAACGAGCAGTACTTC
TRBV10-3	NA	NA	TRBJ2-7	CAISETGYEQYF	TGTGCCATCAGTGAGACAGGGTACGAGCAGTACTTC
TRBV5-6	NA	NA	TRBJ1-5	CASSLWGSNQPQHF	TGTGCCAGCAGCTTGTGGGGTAGCAATCAGCCCCAGCATTTT
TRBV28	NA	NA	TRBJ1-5	CASSPWNQPQHF	TGTGCCAGCAGTCCGTGGAATCAGCCCCAGCATTTT
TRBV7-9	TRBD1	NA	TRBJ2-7	CASSPGTGGYEQYF	TGTGCCAGCAGCCCCGGGACAGGAGGCTACGAGCAGTACTTC
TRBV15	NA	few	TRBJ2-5	CATSRDQAGIQETQYF	TGTGCCACCAGCAGAGATCAAGCTGGGATCCAAGAGACCCAGTACTTC
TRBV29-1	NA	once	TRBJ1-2	CSVEVVGGAVRGYTF	TGCAGCGTTGAAGTGGTTGGGGGCGCGGTGAGGGGCTACACCTTC